These T cell receptor beta chains were read from a single sample in a study of blood T cell repertoires in COVID-19. Repertoires were generated with immunoSEQ multiplex PCR, while TCRdb's copy carries only in-frame clones and drops some. The table has 57,000 or so clones, approximately 88% seen once. Sequenced sample: peripheral blood. The receptors originated from a man in his 70s with active COVID-19. CDR3s leave out the opening cysteine and the closing phenylalanine or tryptophan. Fields, in order: V gene, J gene, CDR3 protein.

>TRBV5-1|TRBJ1-5
ASSSSGEGQPQH
>TRBV10-3|TRBJ2-1
AISEGAGVGNEQF
>TRBV7-2|TRBJ1-3
ASSAKAGQGSGNTIY
>TRBV7-2|TRBJ2-3
ASSFPLGGTRDTQY
>TRBV13|TRBJ2-7
ASSVPSYEQY
>TRBV7-8|TRBJ2-1
ASRAGTSGRMQF
>TRBV6-2/TRBV6-3|TRBJ1-1
ASSYSPGSGNTEAF
>TRBV5-1|TRBJ2-7
ASSIGTSGRGGSYEQY
>TRBV25-1|TRBJ1-2
ATQVRGLDGYT
>TRBV6-6|TRBJ2-7
ASSRREGEQY
>TRBV19|TRBJ2-2
ASSIPLAGTGELF
>TRBV9|TRBJ2-5
ASSPGTTGTGRQETQY
>TRBV6-5|TRBJ2-5
ASRPGLAGVKTQY